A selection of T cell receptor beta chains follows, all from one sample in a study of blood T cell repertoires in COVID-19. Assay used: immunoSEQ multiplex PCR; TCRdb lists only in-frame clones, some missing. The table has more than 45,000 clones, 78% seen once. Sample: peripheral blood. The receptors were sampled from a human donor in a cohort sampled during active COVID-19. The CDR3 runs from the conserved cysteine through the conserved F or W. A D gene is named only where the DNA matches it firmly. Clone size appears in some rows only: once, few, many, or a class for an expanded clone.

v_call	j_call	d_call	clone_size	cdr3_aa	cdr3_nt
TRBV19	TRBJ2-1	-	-	CASRMGGRNNEQFF	TGTGCCAGTAGGATGGGAGGTCGGAACAATGAGCAGTTCTTC
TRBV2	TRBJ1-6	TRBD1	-	CASSLSKPGQASPLHF	TGTGCCAGCAGTTTATCTAAACCGGGACAGGCATCACCCCTCCACTTT
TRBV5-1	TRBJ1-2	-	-	CASSLAVNYGYTF	TGCGCCAGCAGCTTGGCGGTTAACTATGGCTACACCTTC
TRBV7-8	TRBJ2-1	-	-	CASSSQGSLFMGGPRSNEQFF	TGTGCCAGCAGCTCCCAGGGGTCCCTATTTATGGGAGGGCCGAGATCGAATGAGCAGTTCTTC
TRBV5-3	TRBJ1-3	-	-	CARSAEQGNTIYF	TGTGCCAGAAGCGCAGAACAGGGAAACACCATATATTTT
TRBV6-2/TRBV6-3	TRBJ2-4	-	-	CASSSEYLILAKNIQYF	TGTGCCAGCAGTTCTGAGTACCTTATTCTAGCCAAAAACATTCAGTACTTC
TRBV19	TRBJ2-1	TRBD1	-	CASSIDTGGGRNEQFF	TGTGCCAGTAGTATAGATACAGGGGGAGGTAGGAATGAGCAGTTCTTC
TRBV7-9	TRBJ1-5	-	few	CASSHREQPQHF	TGTGCCAGCAGCCACAGGGAGCAGCCCCAGCATTTT
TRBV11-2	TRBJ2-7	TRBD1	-	CASSWGQGYEQYF	TGTGCCAGCAGCTGGGGACAGGGCTACGAGCAGTACTTC
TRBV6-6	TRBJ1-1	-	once	CASSPFLNTEAFF	TGTGCCAGCAGTCCCTTTTTGAACACTGAAGCTTTCTTT
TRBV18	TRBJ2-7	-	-	CASSPTRPHEQYF	TGTGCCAGCTCACCAACCAGGCCCCACGAGCAGTACTTC
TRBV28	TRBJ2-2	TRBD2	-	CASSSSSGRAFGELFF	TGTGCCAGCAGTTCCTCAAGCGGGAGGGCCTTCGGGGAGCTGTTTTTT
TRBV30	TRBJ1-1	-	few	CAWSVGPREEAFF	TGTGCCTGGAGTGTAGGCCCCAGGGAAGAAGCTTTCTTT
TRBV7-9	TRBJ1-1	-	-	CASSLGRDRAFF	TGTGCCAGCAGCTTAGGGAGGGACCGGGCTTTCTTT
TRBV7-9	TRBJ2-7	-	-	CASSLFQGRSYEQYF	TGTGCCAGCAGCTTATTCCAGGGTCGCTCCTACGAGCAGTACTTC
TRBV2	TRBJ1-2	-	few	CASSEGPRRYGYTF	TGTGCCAGCAGTGAAGGGCCCCGGAGGTATGGCTACACCTTC
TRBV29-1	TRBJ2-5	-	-	CSVGGEIGPFLQETQYF	TGCAGCGTTGGGGGGGAGATTGGGCCCTTCCTCCAAGAGACCCAGTACTTC
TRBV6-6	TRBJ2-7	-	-	CASSYAAGISHEQYF	TGTGCCAGCAGTTACGCGGCAGGGATAAGCCACGAGCAGTACTTC
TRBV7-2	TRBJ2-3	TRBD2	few	CASSLFSGGADTQYF	TGTGCCAGCAGCTTATTTAGCGGGGGGGCAGATACGCAGTATTTT
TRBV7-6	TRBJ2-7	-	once	CASSPTGYEQYF	TGTGCCAGCAGCCCCACAGGGTACGAGCAGTACTTC
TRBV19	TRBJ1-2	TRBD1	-	CASSNILGQGVLYGYTF	TGTGCCAGTAGTAATATCCTCGGACAGGGGGTTCTCTATGGCTACACCTTC
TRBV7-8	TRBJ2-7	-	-	CASSYQDHGSYEQYF	TGTGCCAGCAGCTACCAAGATCACGGCTCCTACGAGCAGTACTTC
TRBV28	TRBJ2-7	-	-	CASSLIPPGGDLKQYF	TGTGCCAGCAGTTTAATCCCCCCCGGCGGTGATTTAAAGCAGTACTTC
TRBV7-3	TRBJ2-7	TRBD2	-	CASSEAGGGDEQYF	TGTGCCAGCAGCGAAGCGGGGGGAGGCGACGAGCAGTACTTC
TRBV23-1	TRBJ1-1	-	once	CASSHDGKGDTEAFF	TGCGCCAGCAGTCATGACGGTAAGGGGGACACTGAAGCTTTCTTT
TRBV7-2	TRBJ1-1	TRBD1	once	CASSSIPGQGSTEAFF	TGTGCCAGCAGCTCCATACCGGGACAGGGGAGCACTGAAGCTTTCTTT
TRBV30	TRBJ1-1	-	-	CAWRNRGRAFF	TGTGCCTGGAGGAACCGAGGGAGAGCTTTCTTT
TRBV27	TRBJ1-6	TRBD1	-	CASSLTGTPYNSPLHF	TGTGCCAGCAGTTTGACAGGGACGCCCTATAATTCACCCCTCCACTTT
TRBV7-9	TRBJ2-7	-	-	CASSSSATGHNTYEQYF	TGTGCCAGCAGCTCCAGTGCAACAGGGCATAACACCTACGAGCAGTACTTC
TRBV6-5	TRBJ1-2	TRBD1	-	CASKRQGNYGYTF	TGTGCCAGCAAACGACAGGGGAACTATGGCTACACCTTC
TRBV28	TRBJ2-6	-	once	CASSLRVLGANVLTF	TGTGCCAGCAGTTTGAGGGTACTGGGGGCCAACGTCCTGACTTTC
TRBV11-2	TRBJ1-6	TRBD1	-	CASSLGGTGVGSPLHF	TGTGCCAGCAGCTTAGGGGGGACAGGGGTAGGATCACCCCTCCACTTT
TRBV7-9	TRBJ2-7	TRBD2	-	CASSLPGGEQYF	TGTGCCAGCAGCTTACCGGGGGGCGAGCAGTACTTC
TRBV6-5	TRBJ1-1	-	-	CASTFSAGLVTEAFF	TGTGCCAGCACCTTCTCAGCGGGGTTGGTGACTGAAGCTTTCTTT
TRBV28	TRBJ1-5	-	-	CASSLWLGQLHTAQHF	TGTGCCAGCAGTTTATGGCTTGGACAGCTCCACACGGCCCAGCATTTT
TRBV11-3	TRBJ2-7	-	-	CASSHGGSYEQYF	TGTGCCAGCAGTCACGGGGGATCCTACGAGCAGTACTTC
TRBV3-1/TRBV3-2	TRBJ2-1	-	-	CASSQERLALFF	TGTGCCAGCAGCCAAGAGCGGCTAGCCCTGTTCTTC
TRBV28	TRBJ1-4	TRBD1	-	CASRTTGVTNEKLFF	TGTGCCAGCAGAACCACAGGGGTCACTAATGAAAAACTGTTTTTT
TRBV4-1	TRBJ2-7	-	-	CASSQGGDYEQYF	TGCGCCAGCAGCCAAGGCGGGGATTACGAGCAGTACTTC
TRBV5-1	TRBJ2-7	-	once	CASSLSKAYYEQYF	TGCGCCAGCAGCTTAAGTAAAGCGTACTACGAGCAGTACTTC
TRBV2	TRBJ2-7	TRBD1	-	CASSQMLGQGNEQYF	TGTGCCAGCAGTCAAATGCTGGGACAGGGCAACGAGCAGTACTTC
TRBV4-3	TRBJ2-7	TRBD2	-	CASSPGLGPSYEQYF	TGCGCCAGCAGCCCGGGACTAGGGCCCTCCTACGAGCAGTACTTC
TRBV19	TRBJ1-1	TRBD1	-	CASSWDRRTVTEAFF	TGTGCCAGTTCTTGGGACAGGAGGACGGTCACTGAAGCTTTCTTT
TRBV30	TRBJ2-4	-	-	CACSHRSRTAPYF	TGTGCCTGCAGCCACCGTTCCAGGACTGCTCCGTACTTC
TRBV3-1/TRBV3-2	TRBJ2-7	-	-	CASSQALSRTLQYF	TGTGCCAGCAGCCAAGCGCTTTCTAGAACTTTGCAGTACTTC
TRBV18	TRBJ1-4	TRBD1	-	CASSPEGQVVNEKLFF	TGTGCCAGCTCACCAGAGGGACAGGTCGTGAATGAAAAACTGTTTTTT
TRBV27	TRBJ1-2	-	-	CASSFNGQGPYGYTF	TGTGCCAGCAGTTTTAACGGGCAGGGCCCCTATGGCTACACCTTC
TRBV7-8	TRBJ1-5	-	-	CASSPQAPYSNQPQHF	TGTGCCAGCAGCCCCCAGGCACCTTATAGCAATCAGCCCCAGCATTTT
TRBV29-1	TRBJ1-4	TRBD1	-	CSVVQGASEKLFF	TGCAGCGTTGTCCAGGGGGCGAGTGAAAAACTGTTTTTT